This T cell receptor (beta chain) was documented in a study of low-dose radiotherapy and immunotherapy resistance in tumors. As for the study in general: Cohort 2, a group dosed every two weeks at 1 Gy per fraction, received 13 Gy in total over 26 weeks. Study patients were administered oral aspirin at 300 mg daily for four cycles from cycle 1 day 1.

At least ten counts were recorded for this clonotype. V gave up 2 bases and J gave up 2 bases, with 10 bases separating them. Germline V gene sequence: CDR1 SEHNR, CDR2 FQNEAQ (reference sequence). The CDR3 is 15 amino acids. Time point: after trial treatment. Documented treatment: LDRT plus nivolumab, ipilimumab, low-dose cyclophosphamide and aspirin (RACIN trial). The study gave donors nivolumab, ipilimumab, aspirin, low-dose cyclophosphamide and low-dose radiotherapy. First-strand cDNA used TRAV- and TRBV-specific primers, covering alpha and beta chains. TCR amplification ran 15 to 25 PCR cycles using constant-region and V-primer adapter primers. Researchers amplified the isolated mRNA using in vitro transcription. TCRdb reanalysed the reads using MiXCR and keeps one entry per CDR3 protein. The sample consists of around 80,000 distinct CDR3 sequences, 17% of them appearing once.

The sequence was obtained from a male donor with prostate cancer. V gene TRBV7-9 combines with J gene TRBJ1-5; D call uncertain. The sequenced sample was PBMCs, obtained after low-dose radiotherapy plus immunotherapy. The CDR3 nucleotides are TGTGCCAGCAGCTTAAGCCATGGGGGCAATCAGCCCCAGCATTTT. Translated: CASSLSHGGNQPQHF.